These T cell receptor beta chains were read from a single sample in a study of T-cell reconstitution after alpha-beta-depleted transplantation in children. MiXCR, applied by TCRdb to the PCR reads, yields one record per CDR3 protein. The table includes 800,000 to 1,000,000 distinct CDR3 sequences, about 29% detected once. The specimen was PBMCs, mostly from graft donor cells, collected 360 days after TCRalphabeta/CD19-depleted stem cell transplant. These receptors came from a boy less than two years old who had a stem cell transplant for SCID, so the T cells may come from the graft donor. The CDR3 runs from the conserved cysteine through the conserved F or W. The D gene is left open where the match is weak. Clone size, where shown, is once, few, many, or a class for clones that have expanded.

>TRBV5-1|.|TRBJ1-1|.
TGCGCCAGCAGCTTGGCCTCCAAAGGCCCCCACCTGGCCCAGAAGGCTGAAGCTTTCTTT
CASSLASKGPHLAQKAEAFF
>TRBV2|.|TRBJ2-1|.
TGTGCCAGCAGTGCGGGGGCGCGGTACAATGAGCAGTTCTTC
CASSAGARYNEQFF
>TRBV28|TRBD2|TRBJ2-1|.
TGTGCCAGCAGTACCCGAGATAGCGGGGGGCCCAATGAGCAGTTCTTC
CASSTRDSGGPNEQFF
>TRBV6-1|.|TRBJ2-7|.
TGTGCCAGCAGTGAAGGCCTCTCCTACGAGCAGTACTTC
CASSEGLSYEQYF
>TRBV20-1|TRBD2|TRBJ2-2|.
TGCTGTGCTCGGCACCCGGGACTAGCGGCGAACACCGGGGAGCTGTTTTTT
CCARHPGLAANTGELFF
>TRBV11-1|TRBD1|TRBJ1-6|many
TGTGCCAGCAGCAGTCCGGGACAGCGAACCAGGGATAATTCACCCCTCCACTTT
CASSSPGQRTRDNSPLHF
>TRBV5-5|TRBD2|TRBJ2-1|few
TGTGCCAGCAGCTTGAGGCGGGGGGAATACAATGAGCAGTTCTTC
CASSLRRGEYNEQFF
>TRBV9|.|TRBJ2-1|few
TGTGCCAGCAGCGGCCTTATTGTCCGGGGCTACAATGAGCAGTTCTTC
CASSGLIVRGYNEQFF
>TRBV2|.|TRBJ2-7|.
TGTGCCAGCAACGGCAGGGAGACCTACGAGCAGTACTTC
CASNGRETYEQYF
>TRBV4-1|TRBD2|TRBJ2-7|.
TGCGCCAGCAGCCAAGGACTAGCATACTCCTACGAGCAGTACTTC
CASSQGLAYSYEQYF